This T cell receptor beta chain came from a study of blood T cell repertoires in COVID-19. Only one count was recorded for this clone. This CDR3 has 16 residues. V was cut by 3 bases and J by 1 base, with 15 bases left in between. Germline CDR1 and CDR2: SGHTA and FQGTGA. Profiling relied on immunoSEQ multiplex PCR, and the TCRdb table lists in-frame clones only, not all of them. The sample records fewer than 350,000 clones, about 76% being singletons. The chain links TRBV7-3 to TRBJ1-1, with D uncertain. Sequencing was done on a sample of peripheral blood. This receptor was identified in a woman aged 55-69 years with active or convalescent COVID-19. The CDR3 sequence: CASSLFGGGSNTEAFF. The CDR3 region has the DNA TGTGCCAGCAGCTTGTTCGGCGGCGGCTCGAACACTGAAGCTTTCTTT.